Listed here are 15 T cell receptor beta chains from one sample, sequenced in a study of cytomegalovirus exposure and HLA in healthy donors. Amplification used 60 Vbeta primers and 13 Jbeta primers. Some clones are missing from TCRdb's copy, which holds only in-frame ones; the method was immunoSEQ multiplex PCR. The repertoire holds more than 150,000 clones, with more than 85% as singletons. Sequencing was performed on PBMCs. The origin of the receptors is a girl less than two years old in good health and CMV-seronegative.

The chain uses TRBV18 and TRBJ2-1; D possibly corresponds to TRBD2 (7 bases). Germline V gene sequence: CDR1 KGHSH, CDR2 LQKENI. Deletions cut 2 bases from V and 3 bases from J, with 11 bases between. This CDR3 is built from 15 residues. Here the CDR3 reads CASSPREGGYNEQFF. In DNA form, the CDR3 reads TGTGCCAGCTCACCAAGGGAGGGGGGCTACAATGAGCAGTTCTTC. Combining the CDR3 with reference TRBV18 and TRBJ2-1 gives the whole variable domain NAGVMQNPRHLVRRRGQEARLRCSPMKGHSHVYWYRQLPEEGLKFMVYLQKENIIDESGMPKERFSAEFPKEGPSILRIQQVVRGDSAAYFCASSPREGGYNEQFFGPGTRLTVL.

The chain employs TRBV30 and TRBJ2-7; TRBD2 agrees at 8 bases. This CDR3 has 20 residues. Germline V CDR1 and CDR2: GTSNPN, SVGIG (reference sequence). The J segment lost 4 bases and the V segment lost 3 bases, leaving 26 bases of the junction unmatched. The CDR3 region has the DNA TGTGCCTGGAGGGACCGCAGACCGGGACTAGATATTAACAAAGCTTACGAGCAGTACTTC. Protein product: CAWRDRRPGLDINKAYEQYF.

The DNA of the CDR3 is TGTGCCAGTAGGGGGACGGACAGGGGGGCTGAAAAACTGTTTTTT. Its translation: CASRGTDRGAEKLFF. J is TRBJ1-4 and V is TRBV19, with TRBD1 identical over 10 bases. Germline V gene data show CDR1 as LNHDA and CDR2 as SQIVND (reference sequence). J gave up 7 bases and V 6 bases, and 8 bases lay outside the gene matches. The CDR3 runs to 15 residues. Variable domain in full (rest from reference TRBV19 and TRBJ1-4): DGGITQSPKYLFRKEGQNVTLSCEQNLNHDAMYWYRQDPGQGLRLIYYSQIVNDFQKGDIAEGYSVSREKKESFPLTVTSAQKNPTAFYLCASRGTDRGAEKLFFGSGTQLSVL.

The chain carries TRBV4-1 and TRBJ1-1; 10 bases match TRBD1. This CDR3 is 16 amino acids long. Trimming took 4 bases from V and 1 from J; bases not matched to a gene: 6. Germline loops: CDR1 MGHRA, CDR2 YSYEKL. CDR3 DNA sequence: TGCGCCAGCAGCCGGGCCGGGACAGGGGCGAACACTGAAGCTTTCTTT. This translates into CASSRAGTGANTEAFF.

The CDR3 bases are TGTGCCAGCAGCCAAGATGGCCAGCGGGGGGCGTGGACCGGGGAGCTGTTTTTT. It yields the protein CASSQDGQRGAWTGELFF. This rearrangement joins TRBV4-2 to TRBJ2-2, with 9 bases fitting TRBD2. This CDR3 has 18 amino acids. J was trimmed by 5 bases and V by 0 bases; bases with no gene match: 10. Germline CDR1 LGHNA, CDR2 YNFKEQ.

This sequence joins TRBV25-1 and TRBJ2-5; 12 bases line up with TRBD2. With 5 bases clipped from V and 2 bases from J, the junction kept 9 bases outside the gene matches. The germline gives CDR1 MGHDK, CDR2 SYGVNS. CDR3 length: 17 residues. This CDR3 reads CASSPRGLAGPQETQYF. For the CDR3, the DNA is TGTGCCAGCAGTCCCCGAGGACTAGCGGGACCACAAGAGACCCAGTACTTC.

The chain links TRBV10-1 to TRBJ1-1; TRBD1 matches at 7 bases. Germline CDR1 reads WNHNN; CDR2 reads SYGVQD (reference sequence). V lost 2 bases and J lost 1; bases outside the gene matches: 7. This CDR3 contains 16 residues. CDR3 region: CASSERLTGTNTEAFF. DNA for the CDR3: TGCGCCAGCAGTGAGAGACTGACAGGGACGAACACTGAAGCTTTCTTT.

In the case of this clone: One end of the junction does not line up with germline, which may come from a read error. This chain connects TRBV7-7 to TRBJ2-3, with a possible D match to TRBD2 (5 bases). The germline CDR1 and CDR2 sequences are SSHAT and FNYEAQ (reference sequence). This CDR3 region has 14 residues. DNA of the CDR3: TGTGCTAGCAGCCGGGGTAGGAGCACAGATACGCAGTATTTT. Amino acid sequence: CASSRGRSTDTQYF. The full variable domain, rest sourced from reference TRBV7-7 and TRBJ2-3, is GAGVSQSPRYKVTKRGQDVTLRCDPISSHATLYWYQQALGQGPEFLTYFNYEAQPDKSGLPSDRFSAERPEGSISTLTIQRTEQRDSAMYRCASSRGRSTDTQYFGPGTRLTVL.

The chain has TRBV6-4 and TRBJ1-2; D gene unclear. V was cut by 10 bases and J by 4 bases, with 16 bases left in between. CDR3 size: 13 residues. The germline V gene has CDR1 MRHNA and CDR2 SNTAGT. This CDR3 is CATVSTFGYGYTF. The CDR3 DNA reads TGTGCCACCGTATCTACCTTCGGCTATGGCTACACCTTC.

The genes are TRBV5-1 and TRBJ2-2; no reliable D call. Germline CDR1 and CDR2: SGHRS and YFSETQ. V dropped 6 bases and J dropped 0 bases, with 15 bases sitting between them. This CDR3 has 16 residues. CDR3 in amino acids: CASMRGHYSNTGELFF. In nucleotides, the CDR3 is TGCGCCAGCATGCGCGGCCACTACTCGAACACCGGGGAGCTGTTTTTT.

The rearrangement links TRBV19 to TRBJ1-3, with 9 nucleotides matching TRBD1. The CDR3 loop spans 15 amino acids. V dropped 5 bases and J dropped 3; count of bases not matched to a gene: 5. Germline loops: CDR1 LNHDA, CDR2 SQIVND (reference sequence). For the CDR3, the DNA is TGTGCCAGTAGTCCCGGGACAGGGAATGGAAACACCATATATTTT. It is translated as CASSPGTGNGNTIYF. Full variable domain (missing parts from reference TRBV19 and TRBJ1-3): DGGITQSPKYLFRKEGQNVTLSCEQNLNHDAMYWYRQDPGQGLRLIYYSQIVNDFQKGDIAEGYSVSREKKESFPLTVTSAQKNPTAFYLCASSPGTGNGNTIYFGEGSWLTVV.

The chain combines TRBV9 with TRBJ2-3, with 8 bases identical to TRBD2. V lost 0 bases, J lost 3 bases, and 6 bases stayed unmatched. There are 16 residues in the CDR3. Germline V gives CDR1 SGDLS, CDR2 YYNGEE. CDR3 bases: TGTGCCAGCAGCGTAGCTGGTCAGCGGGAGACAGATACGCAGTATTTT. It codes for CASSVAGQRETDTQYF. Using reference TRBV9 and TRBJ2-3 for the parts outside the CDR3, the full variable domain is DSGVTQTPKHLITATGQRVTLRCSPRSGDLSVYWYQQSLDQGLQFLIQYYNGEERAKGNILERFSAQQFPDLHSELNLSSLELGDSALYFCASSVAGQRETDTQYFGPGTRLTVL.

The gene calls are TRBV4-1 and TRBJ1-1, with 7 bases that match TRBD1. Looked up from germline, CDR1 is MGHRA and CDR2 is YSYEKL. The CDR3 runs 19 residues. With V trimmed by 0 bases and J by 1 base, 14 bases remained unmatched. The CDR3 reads CASSQEGTGTATSNTEAFF. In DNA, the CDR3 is TGCGCCAGCAGCCAAGAGGGAACCGGGACAGCTACTTCGAACACTGAAGCTTTCTTT.

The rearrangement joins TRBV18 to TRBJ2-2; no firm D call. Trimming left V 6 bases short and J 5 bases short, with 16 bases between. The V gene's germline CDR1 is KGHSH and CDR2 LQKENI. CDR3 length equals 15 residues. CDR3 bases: TGTGCCAGCTCGCCCGGGTCCACTCGTACCGGGGAGCTGTTTTTT. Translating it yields CASSPGSTRTGELFF. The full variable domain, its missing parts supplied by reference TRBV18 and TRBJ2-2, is NAGVMQNPRHLVRRRGQEARLRCSPMKGHSHVYWYRQLPEEGLKFMVYLQKENIIDESGMPKERFSAEFPKEGPSILRIQQVVRGDSAAYFCASSPGSTRTGELFFGEGSRLTVL.

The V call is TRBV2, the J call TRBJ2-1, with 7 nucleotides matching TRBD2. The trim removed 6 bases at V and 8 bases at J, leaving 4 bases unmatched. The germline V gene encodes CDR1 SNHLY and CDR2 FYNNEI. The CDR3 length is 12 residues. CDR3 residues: CASSTTSYEQFF. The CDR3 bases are TGTGCCAGCAGCACGACTAGCTATGAGCAGTTCTTC.